This TCR beta chain appears in the sequencing data of a study of CD8 T cells in Susac syndrome. Study conclusions and caveats: The authors acknowledged that the study's TCR sequencing and HLA analysis involved relatively few individuals.

The V and J ends lost 1 base and 7 bases, in that order; junction bases with no gene match: 9. The V gene's germline CDR1 is SGHTA and CDR2 FQGNSA. The CDR3 spans 15 residues. Regarding this clonotype: Its antigen is unidentified.

cDNA came from about 0.5 to 1 ug RNA primed by random hexamers. Amplification of TCR beta CDR3 across 54 Vbeta and 13 Jbeta was performed with immunoSEQ multiplex PCR. TCRdb fed the immunoSEQ multiplex PCR reads into MiXCR, producing one record per CDR3 protein. The sample records over 150,000 distinct CDR3 sequences, approximately 94% being singletons. This rearrangement joins TRBV7-2 to TRBJ2-7; TRBD2 matches 8 bases. Sequenced sample: CD4+ T cells from PBMCs. This sequence originates from a human donor with multiple sclerosis. DNA for the CDR3: TGTGCCAGCAGCTTAGAACCGGGAGGGGCGTATGAGCAGTACTTC. Translated: CASSLEPGGAYEQYF.